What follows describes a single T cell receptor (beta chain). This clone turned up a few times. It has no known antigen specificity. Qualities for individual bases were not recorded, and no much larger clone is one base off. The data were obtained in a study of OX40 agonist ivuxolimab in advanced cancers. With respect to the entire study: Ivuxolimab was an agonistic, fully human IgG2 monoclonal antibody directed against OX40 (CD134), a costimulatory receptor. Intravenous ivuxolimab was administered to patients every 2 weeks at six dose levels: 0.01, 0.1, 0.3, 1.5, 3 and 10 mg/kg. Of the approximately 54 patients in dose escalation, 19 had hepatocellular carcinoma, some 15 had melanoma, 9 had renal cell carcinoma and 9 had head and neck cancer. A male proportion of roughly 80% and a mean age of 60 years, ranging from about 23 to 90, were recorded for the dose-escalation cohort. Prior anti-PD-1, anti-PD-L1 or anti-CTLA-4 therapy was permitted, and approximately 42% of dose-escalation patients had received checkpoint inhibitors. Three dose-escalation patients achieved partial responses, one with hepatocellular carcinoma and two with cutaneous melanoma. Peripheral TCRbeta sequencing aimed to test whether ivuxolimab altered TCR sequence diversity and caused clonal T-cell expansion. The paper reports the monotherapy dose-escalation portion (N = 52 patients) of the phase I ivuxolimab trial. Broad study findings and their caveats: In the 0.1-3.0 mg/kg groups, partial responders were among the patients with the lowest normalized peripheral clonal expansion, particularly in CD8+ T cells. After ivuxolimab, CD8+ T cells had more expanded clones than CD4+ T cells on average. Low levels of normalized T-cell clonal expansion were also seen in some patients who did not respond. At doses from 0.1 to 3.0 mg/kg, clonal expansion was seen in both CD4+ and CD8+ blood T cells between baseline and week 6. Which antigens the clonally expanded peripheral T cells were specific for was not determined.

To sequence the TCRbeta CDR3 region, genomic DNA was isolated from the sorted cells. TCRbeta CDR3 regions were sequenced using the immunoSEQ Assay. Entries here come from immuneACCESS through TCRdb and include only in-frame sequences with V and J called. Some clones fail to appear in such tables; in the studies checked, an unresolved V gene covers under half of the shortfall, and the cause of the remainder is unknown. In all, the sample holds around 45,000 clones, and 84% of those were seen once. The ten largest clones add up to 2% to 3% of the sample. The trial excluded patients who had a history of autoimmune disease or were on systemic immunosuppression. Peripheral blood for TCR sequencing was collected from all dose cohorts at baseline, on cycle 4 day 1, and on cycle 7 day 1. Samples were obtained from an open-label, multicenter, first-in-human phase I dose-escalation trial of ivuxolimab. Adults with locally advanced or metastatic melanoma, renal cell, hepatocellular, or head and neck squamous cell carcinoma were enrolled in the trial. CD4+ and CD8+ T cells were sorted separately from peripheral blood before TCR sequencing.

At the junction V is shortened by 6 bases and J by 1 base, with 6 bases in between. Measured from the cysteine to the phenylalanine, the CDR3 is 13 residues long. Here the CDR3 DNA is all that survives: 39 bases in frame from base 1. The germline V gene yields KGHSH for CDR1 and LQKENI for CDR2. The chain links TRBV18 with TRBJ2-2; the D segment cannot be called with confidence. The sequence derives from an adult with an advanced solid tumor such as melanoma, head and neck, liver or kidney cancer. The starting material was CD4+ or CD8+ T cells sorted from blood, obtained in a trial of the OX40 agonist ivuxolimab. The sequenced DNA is TGTGCCAGCTCGAAACAGAACACCGGGGAGCTGTTTTTT. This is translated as CASSKQNTGELFF.